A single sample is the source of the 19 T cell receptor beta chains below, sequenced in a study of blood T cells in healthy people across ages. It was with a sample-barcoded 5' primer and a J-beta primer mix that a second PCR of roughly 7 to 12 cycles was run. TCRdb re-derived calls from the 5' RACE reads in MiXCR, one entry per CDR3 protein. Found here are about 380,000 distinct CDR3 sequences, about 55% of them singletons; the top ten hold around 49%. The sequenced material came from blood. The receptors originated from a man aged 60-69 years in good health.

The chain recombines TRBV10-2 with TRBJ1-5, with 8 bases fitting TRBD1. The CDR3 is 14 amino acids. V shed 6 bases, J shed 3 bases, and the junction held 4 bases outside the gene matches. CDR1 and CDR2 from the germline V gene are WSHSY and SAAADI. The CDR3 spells CASRGQELNQPQHF. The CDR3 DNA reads TGCGCCAGCAGGGGACAGGAACTCAATCAGCCCCAGCATTTT.

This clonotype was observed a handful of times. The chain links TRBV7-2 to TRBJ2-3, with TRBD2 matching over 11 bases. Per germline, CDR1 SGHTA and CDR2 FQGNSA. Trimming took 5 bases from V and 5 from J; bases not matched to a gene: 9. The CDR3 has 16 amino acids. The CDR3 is CASSPYSTSGEDTQYF. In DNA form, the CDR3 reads TGTGCCAGCAGCCCCTACTCGACTAGCGGGGAAGATACGCAGTATTTT. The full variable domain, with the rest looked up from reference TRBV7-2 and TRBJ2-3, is GAGVSQSPSNKVTEKGKDVELRCDPISGHTALYWYRQSLGQGLEFLIYFQGNSAPDKSGLPSDRFSAERTGGSVSTLTIQRTQQEDSAVYLCASSPYSTSGEDTQYFGPGTRLTVL.

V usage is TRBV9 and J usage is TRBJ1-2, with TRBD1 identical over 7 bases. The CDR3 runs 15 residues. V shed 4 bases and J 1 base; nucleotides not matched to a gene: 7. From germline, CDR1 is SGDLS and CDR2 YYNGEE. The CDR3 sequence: CASSPRTGDNYGYTF. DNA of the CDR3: TGTGCCAGCAGCCCTCGGACAGGAGATAACTATGGCTACACCTTC.

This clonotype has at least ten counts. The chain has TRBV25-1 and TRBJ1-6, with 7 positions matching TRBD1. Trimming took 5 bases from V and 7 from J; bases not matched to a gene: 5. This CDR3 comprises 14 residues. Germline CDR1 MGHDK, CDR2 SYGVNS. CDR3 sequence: CASSPRQGNSPLHF. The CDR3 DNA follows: TGTGCCAGCAGTCCCAGACAGGGCAATTCACCCCTCCACTTT.

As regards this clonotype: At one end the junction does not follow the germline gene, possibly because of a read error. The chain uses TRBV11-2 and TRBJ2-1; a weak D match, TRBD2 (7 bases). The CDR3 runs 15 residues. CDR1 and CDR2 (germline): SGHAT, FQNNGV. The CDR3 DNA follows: TGTGCCGGCAGCTTAGGGGGGGACCCCTACAATGAGCAGTTCTTC. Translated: CAGSLGGDPYNEQFF.

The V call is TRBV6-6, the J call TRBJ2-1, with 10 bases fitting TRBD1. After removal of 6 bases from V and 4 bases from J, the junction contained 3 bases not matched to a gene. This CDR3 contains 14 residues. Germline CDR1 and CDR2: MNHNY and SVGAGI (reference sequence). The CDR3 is CASRPGQGYNEQFF. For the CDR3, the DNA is TGTGCCAGCAGACCGGGACAGGGGTACAATGAGCAGTTCTTC.

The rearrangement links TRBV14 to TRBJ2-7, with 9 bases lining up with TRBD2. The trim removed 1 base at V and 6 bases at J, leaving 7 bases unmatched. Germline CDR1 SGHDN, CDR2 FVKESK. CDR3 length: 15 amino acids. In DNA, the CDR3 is TGTGCCAGCAGCCAAGCGGCGGGAGGGCACGGCGAGCAGTACTTC. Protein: CASSQAAGGHGEQYF.

This chain's CDR3 is CASSYGHLRGISNQPQHF. The CDR3 nucleotides read TGTGCCAGCAGTTACGGGCACCTCAGGGGAATTAGCAATCAGCCCCAGCATTTT. The V and J genes are TRBV6-5 and TRBJ1-5, with TRBD1 as a possible D gene (6 bases). The CDR3 runs to 18 residues. With 2 bases removed from V and 0 bases from J, the gap between germline ends came to 17 bases. Germline V gives CDR1 MNHEY, CDR2 SVGAGI.

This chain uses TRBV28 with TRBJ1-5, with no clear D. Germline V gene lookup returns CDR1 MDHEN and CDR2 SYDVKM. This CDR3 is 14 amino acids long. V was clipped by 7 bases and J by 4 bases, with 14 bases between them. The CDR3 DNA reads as TGTGCCAGCACCGAGGGTTTTAAGAATCAGCCCCAGCATTTT. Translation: CASTEGFKNQPQHF.

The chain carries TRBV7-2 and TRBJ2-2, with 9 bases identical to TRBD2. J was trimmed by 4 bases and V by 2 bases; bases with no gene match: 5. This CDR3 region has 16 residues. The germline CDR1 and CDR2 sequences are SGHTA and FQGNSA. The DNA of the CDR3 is TGTGCCAGCAGCTTAACCGGGACTAGCCTCACCGGGGAGCTGTTTTTT. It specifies CASSLTGTSLTGELFF.

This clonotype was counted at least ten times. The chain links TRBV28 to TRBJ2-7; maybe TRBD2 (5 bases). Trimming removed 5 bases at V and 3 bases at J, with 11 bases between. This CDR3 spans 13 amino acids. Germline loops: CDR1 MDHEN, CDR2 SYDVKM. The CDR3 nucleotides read TGTGCCAGCAGTCGCGGGTTGAACTACGAGCAGTACTTC. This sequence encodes CASSRGLNYEQYF.

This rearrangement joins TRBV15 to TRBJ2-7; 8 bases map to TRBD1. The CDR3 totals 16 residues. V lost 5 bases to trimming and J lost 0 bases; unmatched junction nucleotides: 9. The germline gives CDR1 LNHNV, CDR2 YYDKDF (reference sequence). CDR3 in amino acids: CATSGLRTGSSYEQYF. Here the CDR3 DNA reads TGTGCCACCAGCGGCCTAAGGACAGGGAGCTCCTACGAGCAGTACTTC. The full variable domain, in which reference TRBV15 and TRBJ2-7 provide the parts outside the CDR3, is DAMVIQNPRYQVTQFGKPVTLSCSQTLNHNVMYWYQQKSSQAPKLLFHYYDKDFNNEADTPDNFQSRRPNTSFCFLDIRSPGLGDTAMYLCATSGLRTGSSYEQYFGPGTRLTVT.

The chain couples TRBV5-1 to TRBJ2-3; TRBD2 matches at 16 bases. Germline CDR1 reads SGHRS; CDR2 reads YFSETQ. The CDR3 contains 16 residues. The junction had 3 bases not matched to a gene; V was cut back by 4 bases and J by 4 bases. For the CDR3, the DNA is TGCGCCAGCAGCGACGGGACTAGCGGGAGGGCAGATACGCAGTATTTT. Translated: CASSDGTSGRADTQYF.

DNA of the CDR3: TGCAGTGCTAGAGATCAAGGGCTAGGAAACATTCAGTACTTC. It translates to CSARDQGLGNIQYF. The gene calls are TRBV20-1 and TRBJ2-4; D uncertain. CDR3 length: 14 amino acids. Germline CDR1 and CDR2: DFQATT and SNEGSKA (reference sequence). V lost 0 bases to trimming and J lost 6 bases, with 12 bases between them.

The CDR3 region has the DNA TGTGCCAGCAGTTCACCAGCGGCTCCCTACGAGCAGTACTTC. Translating gives CASSSPAAPYEQYF. This chain joins TRBV28 and TRBJ2-7, with D perhaps matching TRBD2 (5 bases). The CDR3 runs to 14 residues. Germline values: CDR1 MDHEN, CDR2 SYDVKM. Trimming removed 4 bases from V and 2 bases from J, with 12 bases in between.

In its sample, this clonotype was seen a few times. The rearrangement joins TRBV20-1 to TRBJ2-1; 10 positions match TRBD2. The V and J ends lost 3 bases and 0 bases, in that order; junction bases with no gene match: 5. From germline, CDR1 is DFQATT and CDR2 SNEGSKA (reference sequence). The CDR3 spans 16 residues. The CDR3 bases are TGCAGTGCTAGGGTAGCGGGGGGAAGCTCCTACAATGAGCAGTTCTTC. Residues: CSARVAGGSSYNEQFF.

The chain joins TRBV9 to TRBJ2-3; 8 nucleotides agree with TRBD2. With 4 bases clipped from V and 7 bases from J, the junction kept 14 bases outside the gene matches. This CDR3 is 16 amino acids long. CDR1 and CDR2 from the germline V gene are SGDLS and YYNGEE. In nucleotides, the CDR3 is TGTGCCAGCAGCTCAGGACTAGCACCCAGACCGAATACGCAGTATTTT. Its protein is CASSSGLAPRPNTQYF.

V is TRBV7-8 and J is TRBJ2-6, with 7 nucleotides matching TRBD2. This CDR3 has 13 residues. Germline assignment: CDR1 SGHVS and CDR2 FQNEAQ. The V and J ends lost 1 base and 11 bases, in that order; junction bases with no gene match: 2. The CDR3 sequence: CASSLGGGDVLTF. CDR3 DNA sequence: TGTGCCAGCAGCTTAGGGGGGGGGGACGTCCTGACTTTC.

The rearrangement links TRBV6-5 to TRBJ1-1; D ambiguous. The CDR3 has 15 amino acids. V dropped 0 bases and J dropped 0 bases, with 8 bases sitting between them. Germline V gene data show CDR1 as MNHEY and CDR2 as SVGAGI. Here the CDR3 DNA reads TGTGCCAGCAGTTACTCCGCCGGTCTGAACACTGAAGCTTTCTTT. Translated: CASSYSAGLNTEAFF.